This T cell receptor beta chain was recovered during a study of cytomegalovirus exposure and HLA in healthy donors. Study at large: Early on, a data release was issued that held some 91 million unique TCRs from HLA-typed donors.

The table lists this clone with a few counts. Germline V gives CDR1 SNHLY, CDR2 FYNNEI. The ends were cut back, 6 bases at V and 4 bases at J, with 6 bases in the middle. This CDR3 has 11 amino acids. This PCR relied on a set of 60 Vbeta primers and 13 Jbeta primers. TCRdb keeps only in-frame clones here, not all; method: immunoSEQ multiplex PCR. The data show under 200,000 clones, around 75% seen once. The sequence derives from a woman aged 45 to 65 in good health and CMV-seropositive. The rearrangement uses TRBV2 and TRBJ1-1; D is ambiguous. Sequences were obtained from PBMCs. DNA of the CDR3: TGTGCCAGCAGGCCGGGCACTGAAGCTTTCTTT. It codes for CASRPGTEAFF.